These 25 T cell receptor beta chains share one sample of origin, sequenced in a study of Graves' ophthalmopathy and Graves' hyperthyroidism. Amplified material comprised TCR beta CDR3 regions derived from RNA transcripts. Investigators did first-round RT-PCR with HTBI primers, then second-round multiplex PCR. TCRdb re-analysed the multiplex PCR reads in MiXCR, keeping a single row per CDR3 protein. The sample yields about 1.2 million distinct CDR3 sequences, around a third seen once. Source material: peripheral blood or thyroid tissue (not recorded which). Source of these receptors: an adult man with Graves' hyperthyroidism.

In this sample, this clonotype turned up a few times. The rearrangement uses TRBV20-1 and TRBJ2-7, with D possibly being TRBD1 or TRBD2 (5 bases each). V was clipped by 1 base and J by 5 bases, with 15 bases between them. Per germline, CDR1 DFQATT and CDR2 SNEGSKA (reference sequence). The CDR3 runs 14 residues. The CDR3 coding sequence is TGCAGTGCTAGAGGCCTAACGGGACCCGACGAGCAGTACTTC. It translates to CSARGLTGPDEQYF.

The chain couples TRBV27 to TRBJ2-5; D is undetermined. The V and J ends lost 6 bases and 3 bases respectively, with 11 bases between them. This CDR3 is 13 amino acids long. The V gene's germline CDR1 is MNHEY and CDR2 SMNVEV (reference sequence). CDR3 protein: CASRPGREETQYF. CDR3 sequence (DNA): TGTGCCAGCAGGCCTGGACGGGAAGAGACCCAGTACTTC.

The chain combines TRBV15 with TRBJ1-6; D is uncertain. The CDR3 loop spans 13 amino acids. CDR1 is LNHNV and CDR2 is YYDKDF in the germline V gene (reference sequence). Trimming stripped 6 bases from V and 10 bases from J, with 13 bases between. The CDR3 protein is CATRREEGSPLHF. CDR3 DNA: TGTGCCACCAGGAGGGAAGAAGGGTCACCCCTCCACTTT.

This CDR3 is CASSLGPRSSPLHF. The CDR3 coding sequence is TGTGCCAGCAGTTTAGGACCGAGGAGTTCACCCCTCCACTTT. The chain has TRBV25-1 and TRBJ1-6; D is unclear. Trimming left V 5 bases short and J 9 bases short, with 14 bases between. CDR1 and CDR2 (germline): MGHDK, SYGVNS. The length of the CDR3 is 14 residues.

This clonotype was recorded a few times. This rearrangement joins TRBV7-9 to TRBJ1-2; D may be TRBD1 (6 bases). The CDR3 runs to 14 residues. CDR1 is SEHNR, CDR2 FQNEAQ, per germline (reference sequence). Trimming left V 3 bases short and J 1 base short, with 9 bases between. CDR3 amino acids: CASSLDSHNYGYTF. In DNA form, the CDR3 reads TGTGCCAGCAGCTTGGACAGCCATAACTATGGCTACACCTTC.

This clonotype has a single count. The chain uses TRBV29-1 and TRBJ1-2; 7 bases agree with TRBD1. The CDR3 consists of 14 residues. Germline V CDR1 and CDR2: SQVTM, ANQGSEA. The CDR3 is CSFTGVPTNYGYTF. CDR3 DNA sequence: TGCAGTTTTACAGGGGTCCCGACTAACTATGGCTACACCTTC.

Ten or more counts support this clonotype. The chain combines TRBV10-3 with TRBJ1-5, with D unresolved. The CDR3 is made up of 15 amino acids. CDR1 and CDR2 from the germline V gene are ENHRY and SYGVKD. Between the trimmed V and J ends, which lost 0 bases and 0 bases, there was a span of 6 bases. DNA of the CDR3: TGTGCCATCAGTGAGTCGTGGGCTAGCAATCAGCCCCAGCATTTT. It specifies CAISESWASNQPQHF.

This chain uses TRBV7-9 with TRBJ2-1, with 7 bases fitting TRBD2. The germline V gene has CDR1 SEHNR and CDR2 FQNEAQ (reference sequence). The trim removed 0 bases at V and 6 bases at J, leaving 5 bases unmatched. The CDR3 length is 15 residues. The DNA of the CDR3 is TGTGCCAGCAGCTTAGCGGGAGGGCCGGGCAATGAGCAGTTCTTC. It specifies CASSLAGGPGNEQFF.

This clonotype has just a few counts. The chain uses TRBV5-1 and TRBJ2-5; D unresolved. Between the trimmed V and J ends, which lost 2 bases and 5 bases, there was a span of 16 bases. Germline V gene data show CDR1 as SGHRS and CDR2 as YFSETQ. This CDR3 region has 15 residues. Written as DNA, the CDR3 is TGCGCCAGCAGCTTCGAAAGGGCTTTGGGGGAGACCCAGTACTTC. This translates into CASSFERALGETQYF.

This clonotype was counted between two and nine times. This chain links TRBV10-3 with TRBJ2-5; 13 positions match TRBD2. Germline V CDR1 and CDR2: ENHRY, SYGVKD. The CDR3 consists of 13 residues. After removal of 10 bases from V and 3 bases from J, the junction contained 2 bases not matched to a gene. CDR3 bases: TGTGCCAGCGGGACTAGCGGGGAAGAGACCCAGTACTTC. Its translation: CASGTSGEETQYF.

This clonotype was seen repeatedly, ten times or more. The chain joins TRBV7-2 to TRBJ2-7; tentative D call: TRBD2 (6 bases). CDR3 size: 15 residues. V was clipped by 2 bases and J by 3 bases, with 14 bases between them. CDR1 is SGHTA, CDR2 FQGNSA, per germline. The CDR3 DNA reads TGTGCCAGCAGCTTAAGTGAGCGGGTCAACTACGAGCAGTACTTC. Translating gives CASSLSERVNYEQYF. The full variable domain, with the rest looked up from reference TRBV7-2 and TRBJ2-7, is GAGVSQSPSNKVTEKGKDVELRCDPISGHTALYWYRQSLGQGLEFLIYFQGNSAPDKSGLPSDRFSAERTGGSVSTLTIQRTQQEDSAVYLCASSLSERVNYEQYFGPGTRLTVT.

Regarding this clonotype: This sequence may be a read error, since a much larger clone differs from it by one base. J is TRBJ1-2 and V is TRBV2, with D hard to call. Germline loops: CDR1 SNHLY, CDR2 FYNNEI. Trimming took off 4 bases at V and 6 bases at J, with 15 bases between the two ends. The CDR3 has 14 amino acids. This chain's CDR3 is CASSGRPDPDGYTF. The DNA of the CDR3 is TGTGCCAGCAGTGGACGCCCGGATCCGGATGGCTACACCTTC.

At least ten counts were recorded for this clonotype. J is TRBJ1-1 and V is TRBV19; the D gene is possibly TRBD1 (6 bases). CDR3 length: 13 amino acids. CDR1 and CDR2 from the germline V gene are LNHDA and SQIVND (reference sequence). V was cut by 6 bases and J by 1 base, with 9 bases left in between. The CDR3: CASSDRTNTEAFF. Here the CDR3 DNA reads TGTGCCAGTAGCGACAGGACGAACACTGAAGCTTTCTTT.

The chain is built from TRBV29-1 and TRBJ2-5; 10 nucleotides agree with TRBD2. Germline CDR1 is SQVTM and CDR2 is ANQGSEA. The length of the CDR3 is 12 residues. V was clipped by 7 bases and J by 4 bases; unmatched bases: 3. The CDR3 region is CSEIAGGETQYF. The CDR3 nucleotides read TGCAGCGAGATAGCGGGAGGAGAGACCCAGTACTTC.

This clonotype appeared a few times. The gene calls are TRBV7-8 and TRBJ1-3; maybe TRBD1 (5 bases). Trimming stripped 7 bases from V and 4 bases from J, with 20 bases between. The CDR3 extends over 16 amino acids. Germline CDR1 is SGHVS and CDR2 is FQNEAQ. CDR3 region: CASKPQGYEAGNTIYF. CDR3 DNA sequence: TGTGCCAGCAAACCTCAGGGTTATGAAGCCGGAAACACCATATATTTT.

This clonotype was found a few times. This chain uses TRBV9 with TRBJ1-3; D not resolved. Germline-derived CDR1 and CDR2 are SGDLS and YYNGEE. The CDR3 is 13 amino acids. Trimming stripped 0 bases from V and 6 bases from J, with 7 bases between. The CDR3 DNA reads as TGTGCCAGCAGCGTAGGGACTGTAAACACCATATATTTT. Translated, it gives CASSVGTVNTIYF.

This clonotype was recorded many times. The chain combines TRBV5-1 with TRBJ1-5; D possibly corresponds to TRBD1 (5 bases). Germline CDR1 and CDR2: SGHRS and YFSETQ. There are 15 residues in the CDR3. Trimming left V 3 bases short and J 4 bases short, with 14 bases between. CDR3 in amino acids: CASSSTGALNQPQHF. The DNA of the CDR3 is TGCGCCAGCAGCTCTACCGGGGCCCTTAATCAGCCCCAGCATTTT.

There are many counts of this clonotype. The rearrangement links TRBV10-3 to TRBJ2-2; possible D gene TRBD1, 6 bases. The germline gives CDR1 ENHRY, CDR2 SYGVKD. Between the trimmed V and J ends, which lost 6 bases and 7 bases, there was a span of 12 bases. This CDR3 is built from 13 residues. For the CDR3, the DNA is TGTGCCATCAGGTCCCAGGGGCACGGGGAGCTGTTTTTT. Protein product: CAIRSQGHGELFF.

V usage is TRBV18 and J usage is TRBJ1-3, with 10 bases lining up with TRBD1. The CDR3 has 15 amino acids. J lost 2 bases, V lost 3 bases, and 1 base had no gene match. Germline CDR1 is KGHSH and CDR2 is LQKENI. The CDR3 here is CASSPDRGTGNTIYF. CDR3 DNA sequence: TGTGCCAGCTCACCGGACAGGGGGACTGGAAACACCATATATTTT.

The rearrangement uses TRBV20-1 and TRBJ2-7; the D is unclear. Germline assignment: CDR1 DFQATT and CDR2 SNEGSKA (reference sequence). V was trimmed by 3 bases and J by 5 bases, leaving 11 bases between them. This CDR3 spans 12 amino acids. For the CDR3, the DNA is TGCAGTGCTAGTCTCCAGCCCCACGAGCAGTACTTC. It specifies CSASLQPHEQYF.

The V gene is TRBV25-1, the J gene TRBJ2-5; 10 bases map to TRBD2. This CDR3 spans 16 amino acids. The germline V gene encodes CDR1 MGHDK and CDR2 SYGVNS. V dropped 2 bases and J dropped 5; count of bases not matched to a gene: 8. The CDR3 loop is CASSEVDSGGLETQYF. The CDR3, as DNA: TGTGCCAGCAGTGAAGTGGATAGCGGGGGGTTGGAGACCCAGTACTTC.

At least ten counts were recorded for this clonotype. The chain has TRBV19 and TRBJ1-2, with a possible D match to TRBD1 (6 bases). The CDR3 has 15 amino acids. The V end was cut by 7 bases, the J end by 4 bases, with 19 bases between. CDR1 and CDR2 (germline): LNHDA, SQIVND (reference sequence). The CDR3 nucleotides read TGTGCCAGTACCCCAGGGGATCCCCCAGTCTATGGCTACACCTTC. Amino acid sequence: CASTPGDPPVYGYTF.

This clonotype occurred many times. J is TRBJ1-2 and V is TRBV5-8; D is uncertain. V was clipped by 3 bases and J by 8 bases, with 14 bases between them. Per the germline V gene, CDR1 is SGHTS and CDR2 is YDEGEE. CDR3 length: 13 amino acids. The CDR3 loop is CASSWFGGSGYTF. CDR3 coding DNA: TGTGCCAGCAGCTGGTTTGGTGGAAGCGGCTACACCTTC.

The rearrangement uses TRBV7-6 and TRBJ2-7; 11 positions match TRBD2. Germline-derived CDR1 and CDR2 are SGHVS and FNYEAQ. V trimming: 5 bases; J trimming: 7 bases; junction bases outside the gene matches: 1. The CDR3 loop spans 12 amino acids. This CDR3 is CASSGLAGEQYF. Here the CDR3 DNA reads TGTGCCAGCAGCGGACTAGCGGGTGAGCAGTACTTC.

With respect to this clonotype: Mismatch with germline at one junction end may stem from a read error. The chain joins TRBV25-1 to TRBJ2-5; TRBD1 agrees at 12 bases. Germline CDR1 MGHDK, CDR2 SYGVNS. This CDR3 region has 16 residues. CDR3 bases: TGTGCCAGCAGTGAAACCGGGACAGGGGGCAAAGAGACCCAGTGCTTC. Translation: CASSETGTGGKETQCF.